This is a list of T cell receptor beta chains from one sample in a study of memory CD4+ T cells and cytomegalovirus serostatus. TCRdb keeps only in-frame clones here, not all; method: immunoSEQ multiplex PCR. The sample has about 73,000 clones, roughly three quarters seen once. Sequenced input: memory CD4+ T cells from blood. These receptors originate from an adult in good health and CMV-seropositive. Each CDR3 is given with its conserved first and last residue. Not all rows give a size; the values are once, few, many and, for expanded clones, a class.

v_call clone_size cdr3_aa
TRBV19 NA CASSEGSGGVGTEAFF
TRBV19 NA CASSIRDRGPNTEAFF
TRBV20-1 NA CSAGGETQYF
TRBV4-1 few CASSQGLTVNTEAFF
TRBV2 NA CASSAGTRGNEQFF
TRBV7-7 NA CASSLLPGTDTQYF
TRBV2 NA CASMRREQEKLFF
TRBV6-5 NA CASSYSSGGGTDTQYF
TRBV30 NA CAWSVRGIGGYTF
TRBV4-2 NA CASSQDLQGLSVSYEQYF
TRBV11-2 NA CASSVSRLQPQHF
TRBV5-1 NA CASSPSNPFTDTQYF
TRBV7-9 few CASSPSAYGYTF
TRBV19 NA CASSLQRSEQFF
TRBV5-6 NA CASSLLASGNTIYF
TRBV6-5 NA CASSYGGRIEKLFF
TRBV19 NA CASSVTSRDTQYF
TRBV7-2 NA CASSYGTTSTDTQYF
TRBV10-3 NA CATGNAGEVETQYF
TRBV7-9 NA CASSLVRDDTQYF
TRBV7-9 NA CASSLEDPWQPQHF
TRBV2 few CASRLLAGGTDTQYF
TRBV6-4 NA CASSVYRDTEAFF
TRBV9 NA CASSPSASGSTGELFF
TRBV2 once CASSQETEQETQYF
TRBV10-1 NA CASSESIYTQYF
TRBV6-5 NA CASSYRQGFNEKLFF
TRBV7-9 NA CASSPNWDRNTEAFF